This TCR beta chain is drawn from a study of identical twins. General observations from the study: The authors drew conclusions from cross-sectional statistical analysis rather than following the same donors. Models underestimated TCR alpha sharing (out-of-frame) in monozygotic twins.

With respect to this clonotype: Its matching antigen is unknown.

Unique molecular identifiers were present on the cDNA, which also gained a universal primer site by template switching. One entry per CDR3 protein results from TCRdb running MiXCR on the 5' RACE reads. The profile covers some 1,600,000 distinct CDR3 sequences, with roughly a third appearing a single time and 0.27% taken by the ten largest. The receptor comes from a newborn girl in good health. Sequenced sample: cord blood.

CDR3 DNA sequence: TGCAGTGGCGACAGGGGGCTATCCTACAATGAGCAGTTCTTC. Its translation: CSGDRGLSYNEQFF. The chain recombines TRBV20-1 with TRBJ2-1; 10 bases align to TRBD1. Germline CDR1 reads DFQATT; CDR2 reads SNEGSKA (reference sequence). With 7 bases clipped from V and 1 base from J, the junction kept 4 bases outside the gene matches. CDR3 size: 14 residues.